This T cell receptor beta chain is drawn from a study of blood T cells in healthy people across ages. The V gene lost 5 bases and the J gene lost 0 bases, with 17 bases spanning the gap. The CDR3 runs 16 residues. With a J-beta primer mix and a sample-barcoded 5' primer, a second PCR ran roughly 7 to 11 cycles. TCRdb re-derived calls from the 5' RACE reads in MiXCR, one entry per CDR3 protein. Of hundreds of thousands of distinct CDR3 sequences listed, 45% to 50% are singletons. This clonotype was picked up a small number of times. The sequenced sample was blood. The chain joins TRBV12-3 or TRBV12-4 to TRBJ2-7; TRBD2 is a possible D gene (5 bases). The source of this sequence is a woman aged 55-69 years in good health. CDR3 sequence: CASSHSEGYNSYEQYF. The CDR3 bases are TGTGCCAGCAGTCACTCTGAGGGCTACAACTCCTACGAGCAGTACTTC.